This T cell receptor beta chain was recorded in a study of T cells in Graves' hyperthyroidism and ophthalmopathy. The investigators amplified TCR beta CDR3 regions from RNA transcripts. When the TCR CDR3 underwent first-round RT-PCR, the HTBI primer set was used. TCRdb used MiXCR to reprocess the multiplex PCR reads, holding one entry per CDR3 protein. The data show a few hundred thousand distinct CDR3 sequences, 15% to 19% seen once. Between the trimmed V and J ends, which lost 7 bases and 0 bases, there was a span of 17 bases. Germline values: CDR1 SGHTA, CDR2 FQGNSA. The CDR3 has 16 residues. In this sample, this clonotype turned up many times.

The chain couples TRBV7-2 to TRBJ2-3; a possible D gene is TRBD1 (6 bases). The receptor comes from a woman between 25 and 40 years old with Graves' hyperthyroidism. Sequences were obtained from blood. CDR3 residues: CASIREGGVSTDTQYF. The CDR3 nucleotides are TGTGCCAGCATCCGAGAAGGGGGAGTAAGCACAGATACGCAGTATTTT.